These T cell receptor beta chains were read from a single sample in a study of shared clonotypes between healthy human individuals. Measured with immunoSEQ multiplex PCR; TCRdb has only the in-frame clones, and not every one. The repertoire holds fewer than 600,000 clones, around 78% seen once, with 9.5% to 15% in the top ten. The specimen sequenced was PBMCs. The source of these receptors is a woman aged 40-49 years in good health. Some clones in this sample may be carry-over from other donors' samples. Both conserved end residues are part of each CDR3. A D gene is named only where the DNA matches it firmly. Clone size, where shown, is once, few, many, or a class for clones that have expanded.

cdr3_aa: CASSLEVRDTQYF
cdr3_nt: TGTGCCAGCAGTTTAGAGGTGAGGGATACGCAGTATTTT
v_call: TRBV28
clone_size: .
j_call: TRBJ2-3
d_call: .

cdr3_aa: CASSQDGRTSTDTQYF
cdr3_nt: TGCGCCAGCAGCCAAGACGGCAGAACTAGCACAGATACGCAGTATTTT
v_call: TRBV4-1
clone_size: .
j_call: TRBJ2-3
d_call: .

cdr3_aa: CASRTRASNEQFF
cdr3_nt: TGTGCCAGTAGAACTCGCGCTAGCAATGAGCAGTTCTTC
v_call: TRBV19
clone_size: .
j_call: TRBJ2-1
d_call: .

cdr3_aa: CASSWYGTPPLFF
cdr3_nt: TGTGCCAGCAGCTGGTACGGGACGCCGCCTCTGTTCTTC
v_call: TRBV11-1
clone_size: .
j_call: TRBJ2-1
d_call: .

cdr3_aa: CASSLRLAVHIQYF
cdr3_nt: TGTGCCAGCAGCTTACGACTAGCGGTACACATTCAGTACTTC
v_call: TRBV5-6
clone_size: once
j_call: TRBJ2-4
d_call: TRBD2

cdr3_aa: CASSLFANSGNTIYF
cdr3_nt: TGTGCCAGCAGTTTATTCGCTAACTCTGGAAACACCATATATTTT
v_call: TRBV28
clone_size: .
j_call: TRBJ1-3
d_call: .

cdr3_aa: CASSLIGNNEQFF
cdr3_nt: TGTGCCAGCAGCTTAATAGGGAACAATGAGCAGTTCTTC
v_call: TRBV7-3
clone_size: .
j_call: TRBJ2-1
d_call: .

cdr3_aa: CASSDGVAKNIQYF
cdr3_nt: TGTGCCAGCAGTGACGGGGTGGCCAAAAACATTCAGTACTTC
v_call: TRBV2
clone_size: .
j_call: TRBJ2-4
d_call: .

cdr3_aa: CASSPLGVPTYEQYF
cdr3_nt: TGTGCCAGCAGCCCCCTAGGTGTTCCTACCTACGAGCAGTACTTC
v_call: TRBV28
clone_size: .
j_call: TRBJ2-7
d_call: .

cdr3_aa: CASSSRQGTGEKLFF
cdr3_nt: TGTGCCAGCAGTTCTCGACAGGGTACAGGGGAAAAACTGTTTTTT
v_call: TRBV28
clone_size: .
j_call: TRBJ1-4
d_call: TRBD1

cdr3_aa: CASRTGAATNEKLFF
cdr3_nt: TGTGCCAGCAGGACAGGGGCCGCAACTAATGAAAAACTGTTTTTT
v_call: TRBV28
clone_size: .
j_call: TRBJ1-4
d_call: TRBD1

cdr3_aa: CASSWGKDQPQHF
cdr3_nt: TGTGCCAGCAGTTGGGGGAAAGATCAGCCCCAGCATTTT
v_call: TRBV6-4
clone_size: .
j_call: TRBJ1-5
d_call: .

cdr3_aa: CASSQPGLSATDTQYF
cdr3_nt: TGTGCCAGCAGCCAACCGGGACTGTCGGCCACAGATACGCAGTATTTT
v_call: TRBV4-2
clone_size: .
j_call: TRBJ2-3
d_call: .

cdr3_aa: CASRTTGATNEKLFF
cdr3_nt: TGTGCCAGCAGGACTACGGGGGCAACTAATGAAAAACTGTTTTTT
v_call: TRBV6-4
clone_size: .
j_call: TRBJ1-4
d_call: .

cdr3_aa: CASSPTGEGEQYF
cdr3_nt: TGTGCCAGTAGTCCGACAGGGGAAGGCGAGCAGTACTTC
v_call: TRBV19
clone_size: few
j_call: TRBJ2-7
d_call: TRBD1

cdr3_aa: CAWTRDRSDLYGYTF
cdr3_nt: TGTGCCTGGACCCGAGATCGGTCAGACCTCTATGGCTACACCTTC
v_call: TRBV30
clone_size: .
j_call: TRBJ1-2
d_call: .

cdr3_aa: CAISDLLAGGDTQYF
cdr3_nt: TGTGCCATCAGTGATTTACTAGCGGGAGGAGATACGCAGTATTTT
v_call: TRBV10-3
clone_size: .
j_call: TRBJ2-3
d_call: TRBD2

cdr3_aa: CASSVRGETQYF
cdr3_nt: TGTGCCAGCAGCGTGCGGGGGGAGACCCAGTACTTC
v_call: TRBV7-8
clone_size: .
j_call: TRBJ2-5
d_call: TRBD2

cdr3_aa: CASSPPTASYEQYF
cdr3_nt: TGTGCCAGCAGTCCTCCGACAGCGAGCTACGAGCAGTACTTC
v_call: TRBV5-5
clone_size: .
j_call: TRBJ2-7
d_call: .

cdr3_aa: CASSGPGGLGMNTEAFF
cdr3_nt: TGTGCCAGCAGCGGCCCTGGCGGCCTCGGGATGAACACTGAAGCTTTCTTT
v_call: TRBV9
clone_size: .
j_call: TRBJ1-1
d_call: .

cdr3_aa: CASSLVGQINYGYTF
cdr3_nt: TGTGCCAGCAGCTTGGTGGGACAGATTAACTATGGCTACACCTTC
v_call: TRBV5-4
clone_size: many
j_call: TRBJ1-2
d_call: TRBD1

cdr3_aa: CAWSVQYGYTF
cdr3_nt: TGTGCCTGGAGTGTACAGTATGGCTACACCTTC
v_call: TRBV30
clone_size: .
j_call: TRBJ1-2
d_call: .

cdr3_aa: CASSLAAGLSTDTQYF
cdr3_nt: TGTGCCAGCAGCTTGGCGGCGGGGCTAAGCACAGATACGCAGTATTTT
v_call: TRBV5-4
clone_size: .
j_call: TRBJ2-3
d_call: .

cdr3_aa: CAWTPDYDSYEQYF
cdr3_nt: TGTGCCTGGACCCCCGACTATGACTCCTACGAGCAGTACTTC
v_call: TRBV30
clone_size: .
j_call: TRBJ2-7
d_call: .

cdr3_aa: CSVDSGGETQYF
cdr3_nt: TGCAGCGTTGACTCTGGAGGGGAGACCCAGTACTTC
v_call: TRBV29-1
clone_size: .
j_call: TRBJ2-5
d_call: .

cdr3_aa: CASTPRLGRQPQHF
cdr3_nt: TGTGCCAGCACCCCCAGGCTAGGGCGTCAGCCCCAGCATTTT
v_call: TRBV28
clone_size: .
j_call: TRBJ1-5
d_call: .

cdr3_aa: CAWMDMNTEAFF
cdr3_nt: TGTGCCTGGATGGATATGAACACTGAAGCTTTCTTT
v_call: TRBV30
clone_size: .
j_call: TRBJ1-1
d_call: .

cdr3_aa: CASSLSLRNEKLFF
cdr3_nt: TGTGCCAGCAGTTTATCGTTGCGGAATGAAAAACTGTTTTTT
v_call: TRBV27
clone_size: .
j_call: TRBJ1-4
d_call: .

cdr3_aa: CASSPGTGNSNQPQHF
cdr3_nt: TGTGCCAGCTCACCAGGGACAGGAAATAGCAATCAGCCCCAGCATTTT
v_call: TRBV18
clone_size: few
j_call: TRBJ1-5
d_call: TRBD1

cdr3_aa: CAWSVLRDSYGTSFKQFF
cdr3_nt: TGTGCCTGGAGTGTACTCCGGGACAGCTATGGGACTAGCTTCAAGCAGTTCTTC
v_call: TRBV30
clone_size: .
j_call: TRBJ2-1
d_call: TRBD2

cdr3_aa: CAIRIQLNTEAFF
cdr3_nt: TGTGCCATCAGGATACAGCTGAACACTGAAGCTTTCTTT
v_call: TRBV10-3
clone_size: .
j_call: TRBJ1-1
d_call: .

cdr3_aa: CASSQGVQGGYEQYF
cdr3_nt: TGCGCCAGCAGCCAAGGAGTACAGGGTGGCTACGAGCAGTACTTC
v_call: TRBV4-1
clone_size: .
j_call: TRBJ2-7
d_call: .

cdr3_aa: CASSFRGDYEQYF
cdr3_nt: TGTGCCAGCAGTTTTCGGGGGGACTACGAGCAGTACTTC
v_call: TRBV27
clone_size: .
j_call: TRBJ2-7
d_call: TRBD2

cdr3_aa: CAISDMASGRGETQYF
cdr3_nt: TGTGCCATCAGTGATATGGCTAGCGGGAGGGGAGAGACCCAGTACTTC
v_call: TRBV10-3
clone_size: .
j_call: TRBJ2-5
d_call: TRBD2

cdr3_aa: CASSEDTSVSTDTQYF
cdr3_nt: TGTGCCAGCAGTGAAGACACTAGCGTTTCCACAGATACGCAGTATTTT
v_call: TRBV6-1
clone_size: .
j_call: TRBJ2-3
d_call: TRBD2

cdr3_aa: CASSLEGGVYEQYF
cdr3_nt: TGCGCCAGCAGCTTGGAAGGGGGCGTCTACGAGCAGTACTTC
v_call: TRBV5-1
clone_size: .
j_call: TRBJ2-7
d_call: TRBD1

cdr3_aa: CARSLVSGTGGELFF
cdr3_nt: TGTGCCAGAAGCTTGGTGAGCGGGACTGGCGGGGAGCTGTTTTTT
v_call: TRBV5-3
clone_size: .
j_call: TRBJ2-2
d_call: TRBD2

cdr3_aa: CASSTYGTGKGEQYF
cdr3_nt: TGTGCCAGCAGCACCTACGGGACAGGGAAGGGCGAGCAGTACTTC
v_call: TRBV13
clone_size: .
j_call: TRBJ2-7
d_call: TRBD1

cdr3_aa: CASRGVSFFRNQPQHF
cdr3_nt: TGTGCCAGCAGAGGTGTTTCGTTTTTCCGCAATCAGCCCCAGCATTTT
v_call: TRBV6-6
clone_size: .
j_call: TRBJ1-5
d_call: .

cdr3_aa: CASSVGGRRNEKLFF
cdr3_nt: TGTGCCAGCAGCGTAGGAGGCCGACGTAATGAAAAACTGTTTTTT
v_call: TRBV9
clone_size: .
j_call: TRBJ1-4
d_call: .

cdr3_aa: CASSIGTRNDEQFF
cdr3_nt: TGTGCCAGCAGCATAGGGACTAGGAACGATGAGCAGTTCTTC
v_call: TRBV9
clone_size: .
j_call: TRBJ2-1
d_call: TRBD2

cdr3_aa: CAWNGYSNEKLFF
cdr3_nt: TGTGCCTGGAATGGTTACTCTAATGAAAAACTGTTTTTT
v_call: TRBV30
clone_size: .
j_call: TRBJ1-4
d_call: .

cdr3_aa: CAWSVTRNSNQPQHF
cdr3_nt: TGTGCCTGGAGTGTAACCAGAAATAGCAATCAGCCCCAGCATTTT
v_call: TRBV30
clone_size: once
j_call: TRBJ1-5
d_call: .

cdr3_aa: CASSLDPGGLETQYF
cdr3_nt: TGCGCCAGCAGCTTGGATCCAGGGGGCTTAGAGACCCAGTACTTC
v_call: TRBV5-1
clone_size: .
j_call: TRBJ2-5
d_call: TRBD1

cdr3_aa: CASSADWTGLGYTF
cdr3_nt: TGTGCCAGCAGCGCGGACTGGACAGGGTTGGGCTACACCTTC
v_call: TRBV5-4
clone_size: .
j_call: TRBJ1-2
d_call: TRBD1

cdr3_aa: CASSLGSGSLYEQYF
cdr3_nt: TGTGCCAGCAGCTTAGGGAGCGGGAGTTTGTACGAGCAGTACTTC
v_call: TRBV11-3
clone_size: .
j_call: TRBJ2-7
d_call: TRBD2

cdr3_aa: CASSFPLAGAYEQYF
cdr3_nt: TGTGCCAGCAGCTTTCCACTAGCGGGTGCCTACGAGCAGTACTTC
v_call: TRBV5-4
clone_size: .
j_call: TRBJ2-7
d_call: TRBD2

cdr3_aa: CASSLNSGPGGYTF
cdr3_nt: TGTGCCAGCAGCCTAAACAGTGGACCGGGGGGCTACACCTTC
v_call: TRBV7-9
clone_size: .
j_call: TRBJ1-2
d_call: .